A single sample is the source of the 21 T cell receptor beta chains below, sequenced in a study of T cells in Graves' hyperthyroidism and ophthalmopathy. Amplification of TCR beta CDR3 regions was performed using RNA transcripts as template. HTBI primers were used for first-round RT-PCR of the TCR CDR3. TCRdb re-called the multiplex PCR reads with MiXCR, one entry per CDR3 protein. The sample shows more than 350,000 distinct CDR3 sequences, over 12% of them seen only once. Material: blood. The receptors were sampled from a woman aged 60-75 years with Graves' ophthalmopathy.

This clonotype was counted at least ten times. The chain carries TRBV28 and TRBJ2-7, with D possibly being TRBD1 (6 bases). The CDR3 sequence is 14 residues long. Germline V lookup: CDR1 MDHEN, CDR2 SYDVKM. Trimming stripped 2 bases from V and 5 bases from J, with 13 bases between. CDR3 protein: CASSLTGFSNEQYF. The CDR3, as DNA: TGTGCCAGCAGTTTAACAGGGTTTTCCAACGAGCAGTACTTC.

Concerning this clonotype: One base away lies a much larger clone, so this may be a sequencing read error. The chain uses TRBV5-1 and TRBJ2-7, with TRBD2 identical over 9 bases. CDR1 is SGHRS and CDR2 is YFSETQ in the germline V gene. The CDR3 has 18 residues. CDR3 bases: TGCGCCAGCAGCTTGGAATTAACTAGCGGGCCTCTCCTCTACGAGCGGTACTTC. Its translation is CASSLELTSGPLLYERYF.

This rearrangement joins TRBV27 to TRBJ1-2, with 11 positions matching TRBD1. Germline CDR1 MNHEY, CDR2 SMNVEV (reference sequence). Trimming took 8 bases from V and 7 from J; bases not matched to a gene: 0. This CDR3 comprises 11 residues. The CDR3 DNA sequence: TGTGCCAGCGGACAGGGGGCTGGCTACACCTTC. Translating gives CASGQGAGYTF.

The chain recombines TRBV3-1 with TRBJ2-4; 7 positions match TRBD1. The V segment lost 4 bases and the J segment 2 bases; nucleotides outside the gene matches: 20. This CDR3 comprises 20 residues. Germline V gives CDR1 LGHDT, CDR2 YNNKEL (reference sequence). Written as DNA, the CDR3 is TGTGCCAGCAGCCCCTCGCGACCCCCACGGGACAGCCTCACCAAAAACATTCAGTACTTC. Residues: CASSPSRPPRDSLTKNIQYF.

The sample holds many counts of this clonotype. The chain combines TRBV6-1 with TRBJ1-3; no definite D call. The CDR3 runs 11 residues. Germline V gives CDR1 MNHNS, CDR2 SASEGT. V shed 8 bases and J shed 7 bases, with 9 bases lying between them. This CDR3 reads CASGLGNTIYF. CDR3 bases: TGTGCCAGCGGTCTAGGGAACACCATATATTTT.

In its sample, this clonotype was seen many times. The V gene is TRBV28, the J gene TRBJ1-1; D is ambiguous. Germline values: CDR1 MDHEN, CDR2 SYDVKM. Trimming left V 6 bases short and J 0 bases short, with 8 bases between. The CDR3 sequence is 13 residues long. The CDR3 DNA reads as TGTGCCAGCAGACCGGACTTGAACACTGAAGCTTTCTTT. Residues: CASRPDLNTEAFF.

Only a few counts were recorded for this clonotype. V usage is TRBV13 and J usage is TRBJ1-4, with a weak D call TRBD1 (5 bases). V lost 5 bases to trimming and J lost 12 bases, with 19 bases between them. The CDR3 spans 14 residues. Germline V gives CDR1 PRHDT, CDR2 FYEKMQ (reference sequence). The CDR3 nucleotides read TGTGCCAGCAGCCTTAGGACACCCGGACTGGAACTGTTTTTT. This gives the protein CASSLRTPGLELFF.

This clonotype has only a few counts. The J gene is TRBJ1-2, the V gene TRBV20-1; possibly TRBD1 for D (5 bases). The CDR3 is 13 residues long. Per the germline V gene, CDR1 is DFQATT and CDR2 is SNEGSKA (reference sequence). V was shortened by 6 bases and J by 4 bases, with 15 bases between the two germline ends. CDR3: CSAPRDGSYGYTF. The CDR3 region has the DNA TGCAGTGCCCCCCGGGACGGAAGCTATGGCTACACCTTC.

This clonotype was seen ten or more times. J is TRBJ2-7 and V is TRBV20-1; D remains unclear. CDR3 size: 11 residues. Germline-derived CDR1 and CDR2 are DFQATT and SNEGSKA (reference sequence). V lost 6 bases and J 5 bases, leaving 11 bases between the germline ends. CDR3 loop: CSAPGRHEQYF. The CDR3 DNA reads as TGCAGTGCCCCCGGACGACACGAGCAGTACTTC.

The sample holds many counts of this clonotype. The chain is built from TRBV2 and TRBJ2-2; TRBD1 agrees at 8 bases. After removal of 5 bases from V and 2 bases from J, the junction contained 4 bases not matched to a gene. This CDR3 spans 15 amino acids. Germline CDR1 reads SNHLY; CDR2 reads FYNNEI. The CDR3 sequence is CASSPDRANTGELFF. CDR3 coding DNA: TGTGCCAGCAGTCCGGACAGGGCCAACACCGGGGAGCTGTTTTTT.

In its sample, this clonotype was seen many times. The chain carries TRBV30 and TRBJ2-2, with D unclear. Per the germline V gene, CDR1 is GTSNPN and CDR2 is SVGIG (reference sequence). Trimming removed 7 bases at V and 2 bases at J, with 11 bases between. The length of the CDR3 is 13 residues. CDR3 bases: TGTGCCTCGCTTCCACCTAACACCGGGGAGCTGTTTTTT. Residues: CASLPPNTGELFF.

This clonotype was found a few times. This chain links TRBV27 with TRBJ1-1; D is unclear. The CDR3 spans 13 residues. Trimming stripped 3 bases from V and 4 bases from J, with 9 bases between. Per the germline V gene, CDR1 is MNHEY and CDR2 is SMNVEV (reference sequence). CDR3 region: CASSFGFSTEAFF. The CDR3, as DNA: TGTGCCAGCAGTTTTGGTTTTAGCACTGAAGCTTTCTTT.

V gene TRBV29-1 combines with J gene TRBJ2-1, with D perhaps matching TRBD1 or TRBD2 (5 bases each). The CDR3 is made up of 12 amino acids. V was trimmed by 7 bases and J by 4 bases, leaving 11 bases between them. Germline values: CDR1 SQVTM, CDR2 ANQGSEA. CDR3: CSGGRGYNEQFF. CDR3 nucleotide sequence: TGCAGCGGGGGCCGGGGATACAATGAGCAGTTCTTC.

The rearrangement uses TRBV5-5 and TRBJ2-5; perhaps TRBD2 as D (6 bases). This CDR3 has 13 amino acids. The germline V and J ends were trimmed by 2 bases and 4 bases, with 9 bases remaining between them. The V gene's germline CDR1 is SGHKS and CDR2 YYEKEE (reference sequence). CDR3 region: CASSLLARETQYF. CDR3 DNA: TGTGCCAGCAGCTTACTAGCCCGAGAGACCCAGTACTTC.

This clonotype was seen just once. This chain connects TRBV20-1 to TRBJ1-6; perhaps TRBD1 as D (5 bases). The CDR3 covers 14 residues. The V and J ends lost 3 bases and 9 bases respectively, with 15 bases between them. The V gene's germline CDR1 is DFQATT and CDR2 SNEGSKA (reference sequence). CDR3 nucleotide sequence: TGCAGTGCTAGCGGGGGGAGAGATAGTTCACCCCTCCACTTT. It is translated as CSASGGRDSSPLHF.

This clonotype was counted ten times or more. The chain couples TRBV9 to TRBJ2-1; 8 nucleotides align to TRBD2. The V gene's germline CDR1 is SGDLS and CDR2 YYNGEE. The CDR3 has 15 residues. J gave up 5 bases and V 4 bases, and 8 bases lay outside the gene matches. Here the CDR3 reads CASSTSGRAHNEQFF. The CDR3 DNA reads as TGTGCCAGCAGCACGAGCGGGAGAGCACACAATGAGCAGTTCTTC.

The V gene is TRBV12-3 or TRBV12-4, the J gene TRBJ1-1; D is unclear. V was shortened by 7 bases and J by 5 bases, with 14 bases between the two germline ends. The length of the CDR3 is 13 residues. CDR3 residues: CASTWQIRTEAFF. The CDR3 DNA reads TGTGCCAGCACCTGGCAGATAAGGACTGAAGCTTTCTTT.

The rearrangement joins TRBV2 to TRBJ1-4; weak D call: TRBD1 (5 bases). The germline gives CDR1 SNHLY, CDR2 FYNNEI. CDR3 size: 15 residues. Trimming stripped 7 bases from V and 3 bases from J, with 15 bases between. The CDR3 sequence: CASNPMGTPNEKLFF. The CDR3 nucleotides are TGTGCCAGCAACCCCATGGGGACCCCTAATGAAAAACTGTTTTTT.

This clonotype turned up a few times. The rearrangement links TRBV6-2 or TRBV6-3 to TRBJ2-1; 9 bases agree with TRBD1. Germline trimming cut 6 bases from V and 8 bases from J; bases unmatched to any gene: 8. The CDR3 totals 14 residues. Germline V gene lookup returns CDR1 MNHEY and CDR2 SVGEGT. The CDR3 reads CASSPGTGGYEQFF. CDR3 bases: TGTGCCAGCAGCCCCGGTACAGGGGGCTATGAGCAGTTCTTC.

This clonotype was observed at least ten times. V is TRBV5-1 and J is TRBJ2-1; D perhaps matches TRBD1 (5 bases). From germline, CDR1 is SGHRS and CDR2 YFSETQ. CDR3 length: 15 amino acids. V was shortened by 5 bases and J by 0 bases, with 12 bases between the two germline ends. In DNA form, the CDR3 reads TGCGCCAGCAGGACAGACCCCAGCTCCTACAATGAGCAGTTCTTC. Its protein is CASRTDPSSYNEQFF.

This clonotype has a count of ten or more. V is TRBV28 and J is TRBJ2-1; 8 bases are a match to TRBD2. Germline-derived CDR1 and CDR2 are MDHEN and SYDVKM. This CDR3 region has 16 residues. V gave up 2 bases and J gave up 7 bases; unmatched junction bases: 10. CDR3 loop: CASSLNSGSIRNEQFF. CDR3 coding DNA: TGTGCCAGCAGTTTAAACAGCGGGAGTATCAGGAATGAGCAGTTCTTC.